The 30 T cell receptor beta chains below all came from one sample that was sequenced in a study of blood T cell repertoires in COVID-19. Sequencing used immunoSEQ multiplex PCR; TCRdb keeps in-frame clones, though not all of them. This sample yields over 200,000 clones, of which less than 85% are seen a single time; approximately 2.6% belongs to the top ten. The specimen was peripheral blood. The receptor set was obtained from a woman between 65 and 79 years old with active or convalescent COVID-19.

The rearrangement uses TRBV18 and TRBJ1-1; D possibly corresponds to TRBD1 (5 bases). V dropped 3 bases and J dropped 5 bases, with 10 bases sitting between them. CDR3 length: 13 residues. The germline V gene encodes CDR1 KGHSH and CDR2 LQKENI. CDR3 in DNA: TGTGCCAGCTCACCGGGGGAGGAGACTGAAGCTTTCTTT. Amino acid sequence: CASSPGEETEAFF.

The chain joins TRBV10-3 to TRBJ2-3; TRBD2 agrees at 9 bases. Germline assignment: CDR1 ENHRY and CDR2 SYGVKD. The CDR3 spans 14 residues. V dropped 7 bases and J dropped 7; count of bases not matched to a gene: 9. CDR3 sequence (DNA): TGTGCCATCATGTCGGCGGGGGGGAAAAATACGCAGTATTTT. Translation gives CAIMSAGGKNTQYF.

This clone was seen a single time. The genes are TRBV6-6 and TRBJ2-7; D gene ambiguous. Trimming shortened V by 6 bases and J by 2 bases, and 11 bases separated the two germline ends. The CDR3 runs to 13 residues. The germline CDR1 and CDR2 sequences are MNHNY and SVGAGI (reference sequence). The CDR3 loop reads CASSPRGTYEQYF. CDR3 nucleotide sequence: TGTGCCAGCAGCCCCCGCGGAACCTACGAGCAGTACTTC.

A single count supports this clone. The chain employs TRBV19 and TRBJ1-4; D call uncertain. V was shortened by 3 bases and J by 0 bases, with 5 bases between the two germline ends. The CDR3 extends over 14 amino acids. In germline, CDR1 is LNHDA, CDR2 SQIVND (reference sequence). The CDR3 region has the DNA TGTGCCAGTAGTATCGGGACAACTAATGAAAAACTGTTTTTT. Translating it yields CASSIGTTNEKLFF.

CDR3 in amino acids: CASRRQPPGLGATNEKLFF. In nucleotides, the CDR3 is TGCGCCAGCCGAAGACAGCCCCCGGGCCTTGGAGCAACTAATGAAAAACTGTTTTTT. The rearrangement links TRBV5-1 to TRBJ1-4; TRBD1 is a possible D gene (5 bases). This CDR3 has 19 residues. V lost 7 bases to trimming and J lost 0 bases, with 25 bases between them. The germline V gene encodes CDR1 SGHRS and CDR2 YFSETQ.

This chain uses TRBV30 with TRBJ2-1, with 8 bases fitting TRBD1. The length of the CDR3 is 12 residues. The trim removed 7 bases at V and 2 bases at J, leaving 1 base unmatched. CDR1 is GTSNPN and CDR2 is SVGIG in the germline V gene (reference sequence). The CDR3 sequence: CALGQAYNEQFF. The CDR3 bases are TGTGCCTTGGGACAGGCCTACAATGAGCAGTTCTTC.

The rearrangement uses TRBV5-1 and TRBJ1-4; 7 nucleotides line up with TRBD1. The ends lost 0 bases at V and 7 bases at J; junction bases unmatched: 6. Germline-derived CDR1 and CDR2 are SGHRS and YFSETQ. This CDR3 comprises 15 residues. The CDR3 bases are TGCGCCAGCAGCTTGGGACAGGGTTTACCTGAAAAACTGTTTTTT. Translating gives CASSLGQGLPEKLFF.

The chain couples TRBV10-3 to TRBJ2-1, with TRBD1 matching 7 bases. V was pared by 2 bases and J by 0 bases, with 13 bases of the junction left unmatched. Germline loops: CDR1 ENHRY, CDR2 SYGVKD. This CDR3 spans 19 amino acids. The CDR3 DNA reads as TGTGCCATCAGTGAGGTAGTGGGACAGATTTTGTACTCCTACAATGAGCAGTTCTTC. It codes for CAISEVVGQILYSYNEQFF.

The chain recombines TRBV18 with TRBJ2-7; TRBD1 aligns across 8 bases. Trimming cost V 10 bases and J 3 bases; bases outside gene matches: 8. Germline CDR1 reads KGHSH; CDR2 reads LQKENI. The CDR3 covers 13 residues. The CDR3 DNA reads TGTGCCACTTCAGGGGGCGCAGTCTACGAGCAGTACTTC. Translated, it gives CATSGGAVYEQYF.

J is TRBJ2-7 and V is TRBV7-2; possibly TRBD2 for D (5 bases). This CDR3 is built from 15 residues. Germline V CDR1 and CDR2: SGHTA, FQGNSA. The V end was cut by 5 bases, the J end by 3 bases, with 17 bases between. The CDR3 reads CASSPFGGLSYEQYF. CDR3 bases: TGTGCCAGCAGCCCTTTTGGCGGACTCAGCTACGAGCAGTACTTC.

Only a few counts were recorded for this clone. The rearrangement uses TRBV7-9 and TRBJ1-4; no firm D call. Looked up from germline, CDR1 is SEHNR and CDR2 is FQNEAQ (reference sequence). The CDR3 is 15 residues long. V was trimmed by 2 bases and J by 8 bases, leaving 15 bases between them. The DNA of the CDR3 is TGTGCCAGCAGCTTAAAGGGAGGGCTAGAGGAAAAACTGTTTTTT. Its protein product is CASSLKGGLEEKLFF.

This clone was detected once. J is TRBJ2-3 and V is TRBV27; 9 bases align to TRBD2. Germline trimming cut 6 bases from V and 4 bases from J; bases unmatched to any gene: 17. The CDR3 consists of 18 residues. The germline CDR1 and CDR2 sequences are MNHEY and SMNVEV (reference sequence). The CDR3 nucleotides are TGTGCCAGCAGCCCCGGAGGGGCGGGGGGGCTAGGGGCAGATACGCAGTATTTT. Residues: CASSPGGAGGLGADTQYF.

The chain carries TRBV3-1 (or the pseudogene TRBV3-2) and TRBJ2-1; 12 positions match TRBD2. Germline V gives CDR1 LGHDT, CDR2 YNNKEL (reference sequence). The J segment lost 2 bases and the V segment lost 4 bases, leaving 6 bases of the junction unmatched. This CDR3 contains 17 residues. CDR3 coding DNA: TGTGCCAGCAGCCGCTGGACTAGCGGGGTCGCCTACAATGAGCAGTTCTTC. Its translation: CASSRWTSGVAYNEQFF.

The V gene is TRBV5-1, the J gene TRBJ2-5; D perhaps matches TRBD2 (6 bases). Germline values: CDR1 SGHRS, CDR2 YFSETQ. V was shortened by 3 bases and J by 2 bases, with 11 bases between the two germline ends. The length of the CDR3 is 14 residues. This CDR3 is CASSWVSGQETQYF. The CDR3 DNA reads as TGCGCCAGCAGCTGGGTTAGCGGACAAGAGACCCAGTACTTC.

The rearrangement uses TRBV12-3 or TRBV12-4 and TRBJ2-7, with a tentative D call TRBD1 (5 bases). The V and J ends lost 4 bases and 4 bases respectively, with 8 bases between them. The CDR3 is 12 residues long. The CDR3 protein is CASSSQGYEQYF. CDR3 in DNA: TGTGCCAGCAGTTCCCAGGGATACGAGCAGTACTTC.

V usage is TRBV27 and J usage is TRBJ2-6; possibly TRBD1 for D (6 bases). CDR1 and CDR2 (germline): MNHEY, SMNVEV (reference sequence). Trimming cost V 4 bases and J 4 bases, with 11 bases left between them. The CDR3 consists of 15 residues. CDR3 region: CASSSPGAGANVLTF. In DNA, the CDR3 is TGTGCCAGCAGTTCCCCAGGGGCCGGGGCCAACGTCCTGACTTTC. Supplemented by reference TRBV27 and TRBJ2-6, the full variable domain reads EAQVTQNPRYLITVTGKKLTVTCSQNMNHEYMSWYRQDPGLGLRQIYYSMNVEVTDKGDVPEGYKVSRKEKRNFPLILESPSPNQTSLYFCASSSPGAGANVLTFGAGSRLTVL.

The gene calls are TRBV6-2 or TRBV6-3 and TRBJ2-5; TRBD2 matches at 10 bases. The length of the CDR3 is 15 residues. V lost 4 bases and J lost 4; bases outside the gene matches: 6. CDR1 is MNHEY, CDR2 SVGEGT, per germline. DNA for the CDR3: TGTGCCAGCAGTTTAGCGGGGGGCGTGGGAGAGACCCAGTACTTC. It translates to CASSLAGGVGETQYF.

This chain connects TRBV5-1 to TRBJ1-4, with TRBD1 matching 7 bases. V was pared by 4 bases and J by 4 bases, with 4 bases of the junction left unmatched. CDR1 is SGHRS, CDR2 YFSETQ, per germline. The CDR3 covers 14 residues. CDR3 nucleotides: TGCGCCAGCAGCCCGGGACAGATTAATGAAAAACTGTTTTTT. It codes for CASSPGQINEKLFF.

This clone has only a few counts. This chain's CDR3 is CASSYLRGEKLFF. DNA for the CDR3: TGTGCCAGCAGTTACCTCAGGGGGGAAAAACTGTTTTTT. This chain connects TRBV7-2 to TRBJ1-4, with 7 positions matching TRBD1. There are 13 residues in the CDR3. J lost 8 bases, V lost 6 bases, and 6 bases had no gene match. Germline values: CDR1 SGHTA, CDR2 FQGNSA.

This clone was recorded once. The rearrangement links TRBV19 to TRBJ2-1; 8 nucleotides agree with TRBD1. This CDR3 has 17 residues. CDR1 LNHDA and CDR2 SQIVND come from the germline V gene (reference sequence). Trimming cost V 5 bases and J 7 bases; bases outside gene matches: 16. DNA of the CDR3: TGTGCCAGTAGTCCCCTATTGGGCCAGGGGGCCCTTAATGAGCAGTTCTTC. Amino acid sequence: CASSPLLGQGALNEQFF.

The rearrangement joins TRBV27 to TRBJ1-2, with a weak D call TRBD1 (6 bases). The V gene's germline CDR1 is MNHEY and CDR2 SMNVEV (reference sequence). This CDR3 spans 13 amino acids. V lost 4 bases to trimming and J lost 2 bases, with 8 bases between them. The DNA of the CDR3 is TGTGCCAGCAGTTCAGACAGGAACTATGGCTACACCTTC. Protein product: CASSSDRNYGYTF.

V gene TRBV5-6 combines with J gene TRBJ2-1; D is perhaps TRBD2 (6 bases). The CDR3 runs 18 residues. V lost 7 bases and J 7 bases, leaving 30 bases between the germline ends. CDR1 is SGHDT, CDR2 YYEEEE, per germline. The CDR3 region has the DNA TGTGCCAGCTCCCCCGCGGGGAGCAGCGGACCCACCAGGAATGAGCAGTTCTTC. Its protein product is CASSPAGSSGPTRNEQFF.

The chain has TRBV19 and TRBJ2-3, with 12 bases identical to TRBD1. Per germline, CDR1 LNHDA and CDR2 SQIVND (reference sequence). The CDR3 spans 18 residues. With 6 bases clipped from V and 5 bases from J, the junction kept 15 bases outside the gene matches. The CDR3 region has the DNA TGTGCCAGTAGCCTCAATATTGCCGGGACAGGGGGCGTAGATACGCAGTATTTT. This sequence encodes CASSLNIAGTGGVDTQYF. The full variable domain, in which reference TRBV19 and TRBJ2-3 provide the parts outside the CDR3, is DGGITQSPKYLFRKEGQNVTLSCEQNLNHDAMYWYRQDPGQGLRLIYYSQIVNDFQKGDIAEGYSVSREKKESFPLTVTSAQKNPTAFYLCASSLNIAGTGGVDTQYFGPGTRLTVL.

The chain couples TRBV6-4 to TRBJ2-7, with 11 bases fitting TRBD1. Germline V gene sequence: CDR1 MRHNA, CDR2 SNTAGT. The J segment lost 0 bases and the V segment lost 6 bases, leaving 4 bases of the junction unmatched. CDR3 length: 15 residues. The CDR3 coding sequence is TGTGCCAGCAGCGCGGACAGGGGGCTCTCCTACGAGCAGTACTTC. This encodes CASSADRGLSYEQYF.

V gene TRBV3-1 (or the pseudogene TRBV3-2) combines with J gene TRBJ2-7; 8 positions match TRBD2. There are 17 residues in the CDR3. The V and J ends lost 0 bases and 2 bases, in that order; junction bases with no gene match: 9. Germline CDR1 and CDR2: LGHDT and YNNKEL (reference sequence). CDR3 bases: TGTGCCAGCAGCCAAGAGGGCCGGGGGGGAGGTCCCTACGAGCAGTACTTC. This codes for CASSQEGRGGGPYEQYF.

The rearrangement links TRBV5-1 to TRBJ2-4; D gene unclear. The CDR3 is 14 amino acids. V dropped 0 bases and J dropped 0 bases, with 4 bases sitting between them. In germline, CDR1 is SGHRS, CDR2 YFSETQ. The CDR3 DNA reads as TGCGCCAGCAGCTTGGTCGGAGCCAAAAACATTCAGTACTTC. Translated, it gives CASSLVGAKNIQYF.

The CDR3 sequence: CASSLGSHRGKTQYF. In nucleotides, the CDR3 is TGCGCCAGCAGCTTGGGCTCACACAGGGGAAAGACCCAGTACTTC. The chain is built from TRBV5-1 and TRBJ2-5; 7 positions agree with TRBD1. This CDR3 is built from 15 residues. J lost 6 bases, V lost 0 bases, and 8 bases had no gene match. Germline loops: CDR1 SGHRS, CDR2 YFSETQ.

The V call is TRBV11-3, the J call TRBJ2-7; TRBD1 might be the D (6 bases). Per germline, CDR1 SGHNT and CDR2 YENEEA. V was clipped by 4 bases and J by 5 bases, with 9 bases between them. This CDR3 is 12 amino acids long. The CDR3 sequence is CASSSRDNEQYF. The CDR3 DNA sequence: TGTGCCAGCAGCTCCCGGGACAACGAGCAGTACTTC.

The chain joins TRBV19 to TRBJ2-5, with D unclear. Germline lookup yields CDR1 LNHDA and CDR2 SQIVND (reference sequence). This CDR3 comprises 14 residues. Trimming shortened V by 3 bases and J by 1 base, and 9 bases separated the two germline ends. CDR3 loop: CASSISAVQETQYF. As DNA, the CDR3 is TGTGCCAGTAGTATTTCGGCGGTCCAAGAGACCCAGTACTTC. Based on the CDR3 plus reference TRBV19 and TRBJ2-5, the full variable domain is DGGITQSPKYLFRKEGQNVTLSCEQNLNHDAMYWYRQDPGQGLRLIYYSQIVNDFQKGDIAEGYSVSREKKESFPLTVTSAQKNPTAFYLCASSISAVQETQYFGPGTRLLVL.

V gene TRBV12-3 or TRBV12-4 combines with J gene TRBJ1-5; D gene uncertain. Trimming left V 5 bases short and J 5 bases short, with 7 bases between. This CDR3 contains 12 residues. The CDR3 coding sequence is TGTGCCAGCAGTGCCCAGTATCAGCCCCAGCATTTT. Its translation: CASSAQYQPQHF.